A selection of T cell receptor beta chains follows, all from one sample in a study of T cells in Graves' hyperthyroidism and ophthalmopathy. TCRdb passed the multiplex PCR reads through MiXCR, listing each CDR3 protein once. The sample includes about 400,000 distinct CDR3 sequences, over 11% of them seen just once. The specimen sequenced was blood. These receptor sequences come from a man aged 50 or older with Graves' ophthalmopathy. CDR3s include the opening cysteine and the closing phenylalanine or tryptophan.

V	J	CDR3
TRBV5-1	TRBJ2-1	CASSLTGKTGEQFF
TRBV18	TRBJ2-5	CASSPIQRIEETQYF
TRBV20-1	TRBJ2-7	CSARDPSVSSYEQYF
TRBV20-1	TRBJ2-2	CSAPGRDTGELFF
TRBV9	TRBJ2-7	CASSPPQREFEQYF
TRBV10-2	TRBJ1-1	CASRGGQGATEAFF
TRBV30	TRBJ2-7	CAWSPRGGTGIYEQYF
TRBV20-1	TRBJ2-1	CSARGLATSGASYNEQFF
TRBV9	TRBJ2-1	CASSVATKPNEQFF
TRBV28	TRBJ2-1	CASTVLSGTRFNEQFF
TRBV20-1	TRBJ1-5	CSARTSTSQPQHF
TRBV19	TRBJ2-3	CASSPRETLTDTQYF
TRBV20-1	TRBJ2-1	CSARTSGSLLGYNEQFF
TRBV18	TRBJ1-2	CASSKLRPEQAGYGYTF
TRBV3-1	TRBJ2-7	CASSQALGYEQYF
TRBV19	TRBJ2-7	CASSIFGTGGLTSYEQYF
TRBV27	TRBJ2-1	CASSPGTSGRNEQFF
TRBV28	TRBJ2-1	CASSPGGPRYNEQFF
TRBV18	TRBJ2-3	CASSPVWVDTDTQYF
TRBV11-2	TRBJ2-3	CASSFRGPTDTQYF
TRBV2	TRBJ2-7	CASIQSSYEQYF
TRBV11-3	TRBJ2-1	CASSPTPGTGGKNEQFF
TRBV20-1	TRBJ2-7	CSARNVAGVSEQYF
TRBV30	TRBJ2-7	CAGTSGNYEQYF
TRBV5-8	TRBJ1-5	CASSLAANNQPQHF
TRBV9	TRBJ2-1	CASSPQTGEYNEQFF
TRBV7-9	TRBJ2-3	CASSLEASASTDTQYF
TRBV12-3/TRBV12-4	TRBJ1-2	CASSLEIGNGYTF
TRBV5-5	TRBJ1-1	CASSWGQSATEAFF
TRBV5-1	TRBJ2-3	CASSRQSSTDTQYF
TRBV3-1	TRBJ1-2	CASSQGQGGYGYTF
TRBV11-2	TRBJ2-5	CASSLAGARWKTQYF
TRBV5-1	TRBJ2-2	CASRAGLDGFDTGELFF
TRBV19	TRBJ2-6	CASSIDRSWGGTGANVPTF
TRBV6-1	TRBJ1-3	CASSEMGQVHRTGNTIYF
TRBV29-1	TRBJ2-7	CSVELRTGVPYEQYF
TRBV4-1	TRBJ2-1	CASSQETSGRPWEQFF
TRBV28	TRBJ2-3	CAIGEGDRDPDTQYF
TRBV4-1	TRBJ2-7	CASSRFGGAGGTGYEQYF
TRBV2	TRBJ2-7	CASRSGTSSYEQYF
TRBV20-1	TRBJ2-7	CREIQGFEQYF
TRBV6-6	TRBJ2-1	CASSYSELAGGGLSQFF
TRBV2	TRBJ2-1	CASSVGTSVADEQFF
TRBV7-8	TRBJ2-2	CASRIGTSGNTGELFF
TRBV30	TRBJ2-2	CAWTGAPTGELFF
TRBV6-1	TRBJ2-2	CASSDLREAPGGELFF
TRBV11-3	TRBJ2-7	CASKRDGNSYEQYF
TRBV20-1	TRBJ1-1	CSARDPYTARNTEAFF
TRBV9	TRBJ1-6	CASSAGQTNSALHF
TRBV15	TRBJ2-5	CATSRDSGGRIETQYF
TRBV18	TRBJ2-3	CASSPRGFDTQYF
TRBV18	TRBJ2-1	CASSPPGTPFNEQFF
TRBV28	TRBJ1-1	CASSLSQGAGTEAFF
TRBV7-9	TRBJ1-1	CASSLAGDKEAFF
TRBV7-3	TRBJ2-1	CASSLRGLAGVGAGGEQFF
TRBV28	TRBJ1-2	CASSPPGQGPYGYTF
TRBV28	TRBJ1-4	CASSLHSGVEKLFF
TRBV2	TRBJ1-5	CASSGGRSNQPQHF
TRBV20-1	TRBJ1-1	CSAIPGQGMGQAFF
TRBV27	TRBJ1-2	CASSSPFSGGYGYTF